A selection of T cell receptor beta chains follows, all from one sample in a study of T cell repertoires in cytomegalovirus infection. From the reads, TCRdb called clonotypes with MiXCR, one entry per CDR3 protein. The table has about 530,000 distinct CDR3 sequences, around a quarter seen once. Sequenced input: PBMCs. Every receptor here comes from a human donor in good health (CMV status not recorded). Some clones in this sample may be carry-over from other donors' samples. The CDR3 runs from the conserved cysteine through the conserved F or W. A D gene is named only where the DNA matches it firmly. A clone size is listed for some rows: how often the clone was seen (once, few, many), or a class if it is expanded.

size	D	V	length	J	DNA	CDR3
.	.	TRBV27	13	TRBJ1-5	TGTGCCAGCAGTATAGGGGCAGGGAGGCCCCAGCATTTT	CASSIGAGRPQHF
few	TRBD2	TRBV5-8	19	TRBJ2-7	TGTGCCAGCAGCTCTTGGACTAGCGGGAGGGCCTCTAAGGTTTACGAGCAGTACTTC	CASSSWTSGRASKVYEQYF
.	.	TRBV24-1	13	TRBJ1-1	TGTGCCACCAGTGATTTGACCGGACCCGCGACTTTCTTT	CATSDLTGPATFF
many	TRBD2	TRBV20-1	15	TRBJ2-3	TGCAGTGCTAGCGGACTAGCGGGAGGGCAAGATACGCAGTATTTT	CSASGLAGGQDTQYF
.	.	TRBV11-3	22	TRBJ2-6	TGTGCCAGCAGCTTAGGGGGGAGGTCGTCGGTATCCATCCCCCCTGGGGCCAACGTCCTGACTTTC	CASSLGGRSSVSIPPGANVLTF
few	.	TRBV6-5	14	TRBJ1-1	TGTGCCAGCAGTTACGGGTCTCTTAGCACTGAAGCTTTCTTT	CASSYGSLSTEAFF
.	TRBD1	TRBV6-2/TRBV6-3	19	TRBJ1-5	TGTGCCAGCAGTTCTACCGGGACAGGGGTCCGAGTAGTCAATCAGCCCCAGCATTTT	CASSSTGTGVRVVNQPQHF
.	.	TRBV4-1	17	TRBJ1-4	TGCGCCAGCAGCCACGAAAACCTGGACGGATTAGATGAAAAACTGTTTTTT	CASSHENLDGLDEKLFF
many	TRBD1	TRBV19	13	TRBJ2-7	TGTGCCAGTAGTGCAGGACAGGGCTACGAGCAGTACTTC	CASSAGQGYEQYF
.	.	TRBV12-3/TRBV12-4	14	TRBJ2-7	TGTGCCAGCAGGCCGGGACACCAGTCCTACGAGCAGTACTTC	CASRPGHQSYEQYF
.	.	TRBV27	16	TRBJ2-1	TGTGCCAGCAGTTTGTCGCAGGGTGTCTCCTACAATGAGCAGTTCTTC	CASSLSQGVSYNEQFF
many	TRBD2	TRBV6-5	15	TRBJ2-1	TGTGCCAGCAGCCCCCGACTAGCGGGATACAATGAGCAGTTCTTC	CASSPRLAGYNEQFF
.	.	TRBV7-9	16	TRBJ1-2	TGTGCCAGCAGCTCATCCACGGAGGGGGTCGGCTATGGCTACACCTTC	CASSSSTEGVGYGYTF
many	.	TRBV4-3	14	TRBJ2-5	TGCGCCAGCAGCCAAGACCTAGCAACAGAGACCCAGTACTTC	CASSQDLATETQYF
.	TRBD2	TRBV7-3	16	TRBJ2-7	TGTGCCAGCAGCTTCCGACTAGCGGGGAGCTCCTACGAGCAGTACTTC	CASSFRLAGSSYEQYF
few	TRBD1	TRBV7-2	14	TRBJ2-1	TGTGCCAGCAGCCTCAGGGGGTACGGGAATGAGCAGTTCTTC	CASSLRGYGNEQFF
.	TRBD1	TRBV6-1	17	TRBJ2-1	TGTGCCAGCAGCCAACGACAGGGGAGAGGCTCCTACAATGAGCAGTTCTTC	CASSQRQGRGSYNEQFF
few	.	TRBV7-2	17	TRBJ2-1	TGTGCCAGCAGCTTAACAATTTCGGGGCGGAGCTACAATGAGCAGTTCTTC	CASSLTISGRSYNEQFF
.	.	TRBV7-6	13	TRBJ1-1	TGTGCCAGCAGCTCTGGACAGAACTACGAAGCTTTCTTT	CASSSGQNYEAFF
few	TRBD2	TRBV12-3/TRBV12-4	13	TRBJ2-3	TGTGCCAGCGGAGCGGGAGCAGGAGATACGCAGTATTTT	CASGAGAGDTQYF
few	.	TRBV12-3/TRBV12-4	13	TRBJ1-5	TGTGCCAGCAGGGGACGGAGCAATCAGCCCCAGCATTTT	CASRGRSNQPQHF
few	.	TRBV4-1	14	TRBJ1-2	TGCGCCAGCAGCCAAGGGGGAGTCGACTATGGCTACACCTTC	CASSQGGVDYGYTF
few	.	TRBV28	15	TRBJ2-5	TGTGCCAGCAGTTTAATTATGTGGCAGCAAGAGACCCAGTACTTC	CASSLIMWQQETQYF
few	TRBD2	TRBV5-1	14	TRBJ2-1	TGCGCCAGCAGCTCGGGACTAGCGGGCCGTCGGCTCGCCTTC	CASSSGLAGRRLAF
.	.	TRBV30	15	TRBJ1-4	TGTGCCTGGACCCACGGTTTCGCAACTAATGAAAAACTGTTTTTT	CAWTHGFATNEKLFF
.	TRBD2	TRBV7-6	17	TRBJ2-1	TGTGCCAGCAGCGCCCGACTAGCGGGAGTCGATTATGCTGAGCAGTTCTTC	CASSARLAGVDYAEQFF
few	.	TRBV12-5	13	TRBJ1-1	TGTGCTAGTGGTTTGGGGATAAGGGATGAAGCTTTCTTT	CASGLGIRDEAFF
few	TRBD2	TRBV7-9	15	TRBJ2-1	TGTGCCAGCAGCCCGCGGGGACTAGAGGATCATGAGCAGTTCTTC	CASSPRGLEDHEQFF
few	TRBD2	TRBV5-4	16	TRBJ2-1	TGTGCCAGCAGCGCGCTTCTAGCGGGAGGGCTCAATGAGCAGTTCTTC	CASSALLAGGLNEQFF
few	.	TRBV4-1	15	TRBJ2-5	TGCGCCAGCAGCCATGGAGGGGGGGTAGGGGAGACCCAGTACTTC	CASSHGGGVGETQYF
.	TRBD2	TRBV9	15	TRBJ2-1	TGTGCCAGCAGCGTAGGAGAGCGGGAGGCGGGTGAGCAGTTCTTC	CASSVGEREAGEQFF
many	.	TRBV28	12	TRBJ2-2	TGTGCCAGCAGTTTAATGACCGGGGAGCTGTTTTTT	CASSLMTGELFF
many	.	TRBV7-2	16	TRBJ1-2	TGTGCCAGCAGCCGAACCTCGGCATTTTTGAACTATGGCTACACCTTC	CASSRTSAFLNYGYTF
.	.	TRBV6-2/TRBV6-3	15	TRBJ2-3	TGTGCCAGCAGTTATTGGAGGGTCTACACAGATACGCAGTATTTT	CASSYWRVYTDTQYF
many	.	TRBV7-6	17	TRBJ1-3	TGTGCCAGCAGCTTAGAATCAAGCCGCGGCTCTGGAAACACCATATATTTT	CASSLESSRGSGNTIYF
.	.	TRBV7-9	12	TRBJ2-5	TGTGCCAGCAGCCACGGCGGGGAGACCCAGTACTTC	CASSHGGETQYF
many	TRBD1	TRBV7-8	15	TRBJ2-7	TGTGCCAGCAGCTTATCAGGACAGGGGGCCGGGGAGCAGTACTTC	CASSLSGQGAGEQYF
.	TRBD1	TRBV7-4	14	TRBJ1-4	TGTGCCAGCAGCGAGGACAGGGGGTCGGGAAAACTGTTTTTT	CASSEDRGSGKLFF
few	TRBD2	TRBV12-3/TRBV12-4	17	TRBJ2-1	TGTGCCAGCAGTCCATGGGTAGCGGGAGGGAATCACAATGAGCAGTTCTTC	CASSPWVAGGNHNEQFF
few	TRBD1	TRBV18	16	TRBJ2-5	TGTGCCAGCTCACGAACCGGGACAGGGGAAGGAGAGACCCAGTACTTC	CASSRTGTGEGETQYF
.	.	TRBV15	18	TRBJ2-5	TGTGCCACCAGCAGAGTAGTGGGTACAGGGCAGTACCAAGAGACCCAGTACTTC	CATSRVVGTGQYQETQYF
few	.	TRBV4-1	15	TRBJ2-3	TGCGCCAGCAGGGGCGAGGGGCGGACCCCAGATACGCAGTATTTT	CASRGEGRTPDTQYF
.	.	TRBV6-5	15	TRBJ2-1	TGTGCCAGCAGTTACGAGGTGACCCCCTACCATGAGCAGTTCTTC	CASSYEVTPYHEQFF
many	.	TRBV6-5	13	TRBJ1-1	TGTGCCAGCAGTTACGGAGGGAACACTGAAGCTTTCTTT	CASSYGGNTEAFF